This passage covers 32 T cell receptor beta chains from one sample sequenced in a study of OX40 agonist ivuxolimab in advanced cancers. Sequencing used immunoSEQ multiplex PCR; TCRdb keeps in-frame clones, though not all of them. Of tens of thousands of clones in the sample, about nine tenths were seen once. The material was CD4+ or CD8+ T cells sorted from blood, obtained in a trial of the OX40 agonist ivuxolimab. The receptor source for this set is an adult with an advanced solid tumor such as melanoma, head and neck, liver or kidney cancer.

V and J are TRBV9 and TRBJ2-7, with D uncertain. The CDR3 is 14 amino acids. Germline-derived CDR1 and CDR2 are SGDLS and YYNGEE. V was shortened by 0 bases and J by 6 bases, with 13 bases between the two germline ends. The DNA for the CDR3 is TGTGCCAGCAGCGTAGGTCTAGGAACGGGCGAGCAGTACTTC. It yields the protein CASSVGLGTGEQYF.

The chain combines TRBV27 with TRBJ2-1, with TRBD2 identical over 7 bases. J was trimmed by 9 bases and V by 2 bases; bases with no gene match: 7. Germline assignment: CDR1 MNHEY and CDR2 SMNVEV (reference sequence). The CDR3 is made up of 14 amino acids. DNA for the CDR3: TGTGCCAGCAGTTTAGGGTCTTCGGGGGGTGAGCAGTTCTTC. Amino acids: CASSLGSSGGEQFF.

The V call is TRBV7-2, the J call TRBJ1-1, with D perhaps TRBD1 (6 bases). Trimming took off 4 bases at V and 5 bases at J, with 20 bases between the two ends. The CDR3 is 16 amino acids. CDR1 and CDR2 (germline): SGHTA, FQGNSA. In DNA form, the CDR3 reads TGTGCCAGCAGCTCATTCTTCCGGGGGGGCTCAACTGAAGCTTTCTTT. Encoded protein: CASSSFFRGGSTEAFF. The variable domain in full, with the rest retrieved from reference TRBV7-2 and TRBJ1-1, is GAGVSQSPSNKVTEKGKDVELRCDPISGHTALYWYRQSLGQGLEFLIYFQGNSAPDKSGLPSDRFSAERTGGSVSTLTIQRTQQEDSAVYLCASSSFFRGGSTEAFFGQGTRLTVV.

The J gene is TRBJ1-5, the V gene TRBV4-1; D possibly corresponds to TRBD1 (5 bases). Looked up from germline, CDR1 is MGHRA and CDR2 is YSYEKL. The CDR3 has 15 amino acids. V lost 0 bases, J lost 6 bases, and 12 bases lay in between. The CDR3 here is CASSQEEQAPQPQHF. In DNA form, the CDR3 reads TGCGCCAGCAGCCAAGAGGAACAGGCCCCTCAGCCCCAGCATTTT.

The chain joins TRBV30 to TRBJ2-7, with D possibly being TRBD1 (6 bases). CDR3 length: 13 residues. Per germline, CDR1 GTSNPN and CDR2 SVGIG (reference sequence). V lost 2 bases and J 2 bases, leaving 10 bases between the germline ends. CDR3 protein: CAWSPTGPYEQYF. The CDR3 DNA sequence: TGTGCCTGGAGTCCAACAGGGCCCTACGAGCAGTACTTC.

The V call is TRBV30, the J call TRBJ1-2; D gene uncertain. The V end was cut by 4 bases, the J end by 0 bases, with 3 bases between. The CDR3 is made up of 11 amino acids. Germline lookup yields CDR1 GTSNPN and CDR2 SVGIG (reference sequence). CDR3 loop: CAWTPNYGYTF. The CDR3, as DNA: TGTGCCTGGACGCCTAACTATGGCTACACCTTC.

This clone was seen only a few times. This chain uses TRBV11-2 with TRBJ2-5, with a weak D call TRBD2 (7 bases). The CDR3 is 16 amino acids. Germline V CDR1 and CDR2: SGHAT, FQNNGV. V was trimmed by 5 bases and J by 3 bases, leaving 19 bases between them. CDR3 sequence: CASSETPGGWEETQYF. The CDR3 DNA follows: TGTGCCAGCAGCGAAACTCCGGGGGGCTGGGAAGAGACCCAGTACTTC.

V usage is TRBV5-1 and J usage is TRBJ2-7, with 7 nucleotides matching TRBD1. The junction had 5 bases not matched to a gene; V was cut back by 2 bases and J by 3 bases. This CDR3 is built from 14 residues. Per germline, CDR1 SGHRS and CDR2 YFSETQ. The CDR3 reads CASSLDRALYEQYF. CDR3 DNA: TGCGCCAGCAGCTTAGACAGGGCCCTCTACGAGCAGTACTTC.

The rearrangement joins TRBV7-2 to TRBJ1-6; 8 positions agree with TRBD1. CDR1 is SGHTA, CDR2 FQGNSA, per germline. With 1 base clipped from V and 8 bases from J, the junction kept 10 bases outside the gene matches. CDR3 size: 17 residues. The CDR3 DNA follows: TGTGCCAGCAGCTTAGTGACAGGGGTAGGAAGGGATTCACCCCTCCACTTT. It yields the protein CASSLVTGVGRDSPLHF. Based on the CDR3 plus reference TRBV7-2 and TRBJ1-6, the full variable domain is GAGVSQSPSNKVTEKGKDVELRCDPISGHTALYWYRQSLGQGLEFLIYFQGNSAPDKSGLPSDRFSAERTGGSVSTLTIQRTQQEDSAVYLCASSLVTGVGRDSPLHFGNGTRLTVT.

CDR3 protein: CASSQGQLAGGPNEQFF. CDR3 sequence (DNA): TGCGCCAGCAGCCAAGGTCAACTAGCGGGGGGGCCCAATGAGCAGTTCTTC. The V and J genes are TRBV4-1 and TRBJ2-1, with 13 bases fitting TRBD2. This CDR3 spans 17 amino acids. The germline V gene has CDR1 MGHRA and CDR2 YSYEKL. V lost 1 base, J lost 6 bases, and 6 bases stayed unmatched.

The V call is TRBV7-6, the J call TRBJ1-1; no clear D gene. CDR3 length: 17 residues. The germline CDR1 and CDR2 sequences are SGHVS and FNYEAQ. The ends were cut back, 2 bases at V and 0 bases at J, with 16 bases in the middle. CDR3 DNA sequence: TGTGCCAGCAGCTTATCCTGGAGCCTTAATATGAACACTGAAGCTTTCTTT. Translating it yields CASSLSWSLNMNTEAFF.

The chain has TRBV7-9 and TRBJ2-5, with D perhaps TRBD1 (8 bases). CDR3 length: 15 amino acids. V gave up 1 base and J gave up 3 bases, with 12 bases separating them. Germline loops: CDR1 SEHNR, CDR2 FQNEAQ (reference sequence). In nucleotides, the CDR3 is TGTGCCAGCAGCTTAGTCACAGGGGGGGAAGAGACCCAGTACTTC. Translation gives CASSLVTGGEETQYF.

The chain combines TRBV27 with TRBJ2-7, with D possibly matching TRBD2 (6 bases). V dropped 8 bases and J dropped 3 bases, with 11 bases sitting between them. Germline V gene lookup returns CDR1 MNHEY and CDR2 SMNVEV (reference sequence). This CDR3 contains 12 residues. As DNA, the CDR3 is TGTGCCAGCGGGACTTTCCTCTACGAGCAGTACTTC. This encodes CASGTFLYEQYF.

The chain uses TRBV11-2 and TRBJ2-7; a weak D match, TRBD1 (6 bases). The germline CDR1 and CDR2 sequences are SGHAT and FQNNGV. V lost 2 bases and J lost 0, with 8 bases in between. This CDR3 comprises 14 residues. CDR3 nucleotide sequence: TGTGCCAGCAGCTTATCAGGGGACTCCTACGAGCAGTACTTC. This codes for CASSLSGDSYEQYF. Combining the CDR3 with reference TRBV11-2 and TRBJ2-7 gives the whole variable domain EAGVAQSPRYKIIEKRQSVAFWCNPISGHATLYWYQQILGQGPKLLIQFQNNGVVDDSQLPKDRFSAERLKGVDSTLKIQPAKLEDSAVYLCASSLSGDSYEQYFGPGTRLTVT.

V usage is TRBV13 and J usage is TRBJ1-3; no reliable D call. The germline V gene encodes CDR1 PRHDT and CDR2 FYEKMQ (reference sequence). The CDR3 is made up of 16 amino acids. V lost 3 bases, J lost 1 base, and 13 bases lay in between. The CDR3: CASSLGEARSGNTIYF. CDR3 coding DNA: TGTGCCAGCAGCTTGGGAGAGGCGCGATCTGGAAACACCATATATTTT.

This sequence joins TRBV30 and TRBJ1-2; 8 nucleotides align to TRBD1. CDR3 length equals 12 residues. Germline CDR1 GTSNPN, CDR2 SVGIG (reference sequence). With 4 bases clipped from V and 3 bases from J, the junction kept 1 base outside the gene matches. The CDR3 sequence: CAWTGGYYGYTF. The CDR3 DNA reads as TGTGCCTGGACAGGGGGCTACTATGGCTACACCTTC.

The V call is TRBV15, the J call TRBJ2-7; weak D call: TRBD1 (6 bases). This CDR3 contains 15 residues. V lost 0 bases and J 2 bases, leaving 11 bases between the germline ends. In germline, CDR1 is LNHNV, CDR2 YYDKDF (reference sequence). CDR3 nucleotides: TGTGCCACCAGCAGAGAGGCAGGGGCTCCCTACGAGCAGTACTTC. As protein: CATSREAGAPYEQYF.

CDR3 sequence: CASSPRTSSVDTQYF. Here the CDR3 DNA reads TGTGCCAGCTCACCCCGGACTAGCAGTGTAGATACGCAGTATTTT. The chain carries TRBV18 and TRBJ2-3; 8 bases fit TRBD2. The CDR3 is 15 residues long. Germline CDR1 and CDR2: KGHSH and LQKENI. The V segment lost 3 bases and the J segment 5 bases; nucleotides outside the gene matches: 7.

The CDR3 nucleotides read TGTGCCAGCAGCTGGGCGGGGGAGCAGTACTTC. Translation gives CASSWAGEQYF. The V gene is TRBV7-2, the J gene TRBJ2-7; D perhaps matches TRBD2 (6 bases). The CDR3 contains 11 residues. The V and J ends lost 4 bases and 7 bases respectively, with 8 bases between them. Germline assignment: CDR1 SGHTA and CDR2 FQGNSA. The full variable domain, in which reference TRBV7-2 and TRBJ2-7 provide the parts outside the CDR3, is GAGVSQSPSNKVTEKGKDVELRCDPISGHTALYWYRQSLGQGLEFLIYFQGNSAPDKSGLPSDRFSAERTGGSVSTLTIQRTQQEDSAVYLCASSWAGEQYFGPGTRLTVT.

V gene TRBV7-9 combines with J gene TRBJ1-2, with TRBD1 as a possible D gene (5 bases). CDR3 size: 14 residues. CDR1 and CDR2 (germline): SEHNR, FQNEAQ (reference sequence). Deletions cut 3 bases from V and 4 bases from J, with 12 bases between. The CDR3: CASSFGGSSYGYTF. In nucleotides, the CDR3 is TGTGCCAGCAGCTTTGGGGGGAGCAGCTATGGCTACACCTTC. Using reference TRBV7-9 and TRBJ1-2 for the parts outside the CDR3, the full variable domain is DTGVSQNPRHKITKRGQNVTFRCDPISEHNRLYWYRQTLGQGPEFLTYFQNEAQLEKSRLLSDRFSAERPKGSFSTLEIQRTEQGDSAMYLCASSFGGSSYGYTFGSGTRLTVV.

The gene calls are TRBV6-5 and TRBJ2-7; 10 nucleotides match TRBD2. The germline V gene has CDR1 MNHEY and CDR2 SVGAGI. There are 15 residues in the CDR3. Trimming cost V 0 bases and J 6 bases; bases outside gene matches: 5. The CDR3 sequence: CASSYSSGGRREQYF. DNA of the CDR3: TGTGCCAGCAGTTACTCTAGCGGGGGGAGGCGCGAGCAGTACTTC.

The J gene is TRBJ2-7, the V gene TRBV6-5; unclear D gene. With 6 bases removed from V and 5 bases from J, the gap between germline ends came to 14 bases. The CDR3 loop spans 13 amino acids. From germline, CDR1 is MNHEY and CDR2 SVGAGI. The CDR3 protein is CASSPLGPNEQYF. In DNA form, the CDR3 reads TGTGCCAGCAGCCCTTTAGGTCCCAACGAGCAGTACTTC.

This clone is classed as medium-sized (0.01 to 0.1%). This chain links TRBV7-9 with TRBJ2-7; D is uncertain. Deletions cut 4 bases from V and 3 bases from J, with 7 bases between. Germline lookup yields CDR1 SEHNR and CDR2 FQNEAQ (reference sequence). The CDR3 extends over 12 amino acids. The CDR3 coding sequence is TGTGCCAGCAGCTCGGTGCGCTACGAGCAGTACTTC. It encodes CASSSVRYEQYF.

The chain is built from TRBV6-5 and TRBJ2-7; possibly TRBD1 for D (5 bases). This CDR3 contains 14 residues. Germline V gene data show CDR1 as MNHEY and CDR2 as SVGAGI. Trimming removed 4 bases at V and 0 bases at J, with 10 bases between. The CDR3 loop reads CASSFSQGSYEQYF. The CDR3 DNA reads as TGTGCCAGCAGTTTCAGTCAGGGCTCCTACGAGCAGTACTTC.

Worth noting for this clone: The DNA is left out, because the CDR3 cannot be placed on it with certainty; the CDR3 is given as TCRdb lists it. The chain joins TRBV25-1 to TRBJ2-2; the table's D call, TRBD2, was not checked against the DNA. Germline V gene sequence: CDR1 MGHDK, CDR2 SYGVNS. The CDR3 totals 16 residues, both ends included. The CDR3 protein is CASSGGLAGPPGSCFF.

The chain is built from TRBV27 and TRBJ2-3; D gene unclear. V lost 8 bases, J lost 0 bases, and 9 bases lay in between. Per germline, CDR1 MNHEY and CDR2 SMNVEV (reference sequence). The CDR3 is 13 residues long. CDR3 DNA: TGTGCCAGCGCGCTCGCTAGCACAGATACGCAGTATTTT. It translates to CASALASTDTQYF.

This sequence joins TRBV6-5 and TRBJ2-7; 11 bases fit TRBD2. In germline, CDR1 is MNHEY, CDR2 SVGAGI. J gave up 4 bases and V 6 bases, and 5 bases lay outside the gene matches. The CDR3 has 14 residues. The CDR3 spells CASSYTSGGYEQYF. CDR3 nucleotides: TGTGCCAGCAGCTATACTAGCGGGGGATACGAGCAGTACTTC.

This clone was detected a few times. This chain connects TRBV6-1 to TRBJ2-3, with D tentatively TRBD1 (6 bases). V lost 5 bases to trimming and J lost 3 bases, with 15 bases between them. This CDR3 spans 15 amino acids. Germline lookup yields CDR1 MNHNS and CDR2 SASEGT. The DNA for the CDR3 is TGTGCCAGCAGTACGTCAGGGGTTTTGACAGATACGCAGTATTTT. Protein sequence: CASSTSGVLTDTQYF.

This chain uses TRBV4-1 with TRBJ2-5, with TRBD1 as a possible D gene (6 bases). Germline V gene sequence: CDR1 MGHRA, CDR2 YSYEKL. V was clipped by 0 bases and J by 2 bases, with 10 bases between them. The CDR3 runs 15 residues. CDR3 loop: CASSQDPGQQETQYF. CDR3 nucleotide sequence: TGCGCCAGCAGCCAAGATCCCGGACAGCAAGAGACCCAGTACTTC.

The CDR3 region is CASTQHEKLFF. The CDR3, as DNA: TGTGCCAGCACACAACACGAAAAACTGTTTTTT. The V and J genes are TRBV6-1 and TRBJ1-4; the D is unclear. The V end was cut by 7 bases, the J end by 8 bases, with 8 bases between. Germline V gene data show CDR1 as MNHNS and CDR2 as SASEGT. The CDR3 runs to 11 residues.

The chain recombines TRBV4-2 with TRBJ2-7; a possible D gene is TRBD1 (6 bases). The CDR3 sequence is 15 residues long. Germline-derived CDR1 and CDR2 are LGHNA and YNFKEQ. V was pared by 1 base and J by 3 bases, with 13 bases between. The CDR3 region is CASSQGAGVYYEQYF. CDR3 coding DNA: TGTGCCAGCAGCCAAGGGGCAGGGGTGTACTACGAGCAGTACTTC.

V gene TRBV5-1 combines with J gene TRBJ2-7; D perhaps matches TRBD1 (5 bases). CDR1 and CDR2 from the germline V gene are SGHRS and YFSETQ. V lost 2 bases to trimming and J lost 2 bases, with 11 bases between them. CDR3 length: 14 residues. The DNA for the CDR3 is TGCGCCAGCAGCTTTTTGACAGATACCTACGAGCAGTACTTC. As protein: CASSFLTDTYEQYF.